This is a list of T cell receptor beta chains from one sample in a study of shared clonotypes between healthy human individuals. Method: immunoSEQ multiplex PCR; TCRdb's copy keeps in-frame clones and lacks some. The repertoire has approximately 530,000 clones, roughly 95% of them found once; the top ten carry about 0.068%. The material sequenced was naive CD4+ T cells sorted from blood. The receptors derive from a woman aged 25 to 45 in good health. Both conserved end residues are part of each CDR3. Each record gives: CDR3 protein, CDR3 DNA, D gene, J gene, V gene, clone size. The D gene is left open where the match is weak. Part of the rows lack a size; the others show once, few, many or a class for expanded clones.

CASSPPVRNTEAFF	TGTGCCAGCAGTCCCCCGGTGAGGAACACTGAAGCTTTCTTT	.	TRBJ1-1	TRBV28	.
CASSYSWTSGIYEQYF	TGTGCCAGCAGTTACTCCTGGACTAGCGGGATCTACGAGCAGTACTTC	TRBD2	TRBJ2-7	TRBV6-5	.
CATGDGYTF	TGTGCCACTGGAGATGGCTACACCTTC	.	TRBJ1-2	TRBV19	.
CASSSGEVSYEQYF	TGTGCCAGCAGTTCGGGTGAAGTCTCCTACGAGCAGTACTTC	.	TRBJ2-7	TRBV28	.
CASSSGSSYNEQFF	TGCGCCAGCAGCAGCGGGAGCTCCTACAATGAGCAGTTCTTC	TRBD2	TRBJ2-1	TRBV10-1	.
CATSSLAAYYNEQFF	TGTGCCACCAGCAGCCTAGCGGCCTACTACAATGAGCAGTTCTTC	TRBD2	TRBJ2-1	TRBV15	.
CASSLTGSNTGELFF	TGTGCCAGCAGCTTAACAGGGTCGAACACCGGGGAGCTGTTTTTT	.	TRBJ2-2	TRBV7-3	.
CASSLGLWVRGYGYTF	TGTGCCAGCAGTTTAGGGCTATGGGTAAGGGGCTATGGCTACACCTTC	.	TRBJ1-2	TRBV28	.
CASSPTREQPQHF	TGTGCCAGCAGTCCGACTCGGGAACAGCCCCAGCATTTT	.	TRBJ1-5	TRBV27	.
CASNEASYISGELFF	TGTGCCAGCAACGAAGCGAGCTATATATCCGGGGAGCTGTTTTTT	.	TRBJ2-2	TRBV6-1	.
CATSTRAFDRFGANVLTF	TGTGCCACCAGCACGCGAGCCTTCGACAGATTTGGGGCCAACGTCCTGACTTTC	.	TRBJ2-6	TRBV15	.
CASSPPAGGISYNEQFF	TGTGCCAGCTCACCCCCGGCAGGGGGTATCTCCTACAATGAGCAGTTCTTC	TRBD1	TRBJ2-1	TRBV18	.
CASSQDWSGRATDTQYF	TGTGCCAGCAGCCAAGATTGGAGCGGGAGGGCAACAGATACGCAGTATTTT	TRBD2	TRBJ2-3	TRBV14	.
CASSLLEPYEQYF	TGCGCCAGCAGCTTGCTTGAGCCCTACGAGCAGTACTTC	.	TRBJ2-7	TRBV5-1	.
CASSLEPERETQYF	TGTGCCAGCAGCTTGGAACCCGAGAGAGAGACCCAGTACTTC	.	TRBJ2-5	TRBV5-4	.
CASSDSTPPNTGELFF	TGTGCCAGCAGTGACTCGACACCCCCGAACACCGGGGAGCTGTTTTTT	.	TRBJ2-2	TRBV6-4	.
CASSLESGREQYF	TGCGCCAGCAGCTTGGAGTCAGGGAGAGAGCAGTACTTC	.	TRBJ2-7	TRBV5-1	.
CASSQGPAYEQYF	TGTGCCAGCAGCCAGGGACCAGCCTACGAGCAGTACTTC	.	TRBJ2-7	TRBV7-9	.
CSVDLTGNTEAFF	TGCAGCGTAGACCTAACCGGGAACACTGAAGCTTTCTTT	.	TRBJ1-1	TRBV29-1	.
CASRVWMNTEAFF	TGTGCCAGCAGAGTTTGGATGAACACTGAAGCTTTCTTT	.	TRBJ1-1	TRBV28	.
CASNRGDYGYTF	TGTGCCAGCAATAGGGGTGACTATGGCTACACCTTC	.	TRBJ1-2	TRBV28	.
CASGDFGSYNEQFF	TGCGCCAGCGGGGACTTCGGCTCCTACAATGAGCAGTTCTTC	.	TRBJ2-1	TRBV5-1	.
CASSYSDRFGYGYTF	TGTGCCAGCAGTTACTCGGACAGGTTTGGCTATGGCTACACCTTC	TRBD1	TRBJ1-2	TRBV6-5	.
CASSATNQQFGGYTF	TGTGCCAGCAGCGCCACCAATCAGCAGTTCGGTGGCTACACCTTC	.	TRBJ1-2	TRBV11-2	.
CASSLTRDSGNTIYF	TGTGCCAGCTCCCTCACGCGGGACTCTGGAAACACCATATATTTT	.	TRBJ1-3	TRBV18	.
CSPKQLIDRRAGYTF	TGCAGCCCAAAGCAACTGATCGACAGGCGGGCAGGCTACACCTTC	.	TRBJ1-2	TRBV29-1	.
CASSLLYGTSGSYEQYF	TGTGCCAGCAGTTTACTGTATGGGACTAGCGGCTCCTACGAGCAGTACTTC	TRBD2	TRBJ2-7	TRBV27	.
CASSLSGRPQGANVLTF	TGTGCCAGCAGCTTGAGCGGGAGGCCGCAGGGGGCCAACGTCCTGACTTTC	TRBD2	TRBJ2-6	TRBV7-9	.
CASSLPMGTGTYEQYF	TGTGCCAGCAGTTTACCGATGGGGACAGGGACCTACGAGCAGTACTTC	TRBD1	TRBJ2-7	TRBV28	.
CASSPLGNTGELFF	TGTGCCAGCAGCCCGCTAGGGAACACCGGGGAGCTGTTTTTT	.	TRBJ2-2	TRBV11-2	once
CASSLSLSEAFF	TGTGCCAGCAGTCTAAGTCTCTCTGAAGCTTTCTTT	.	TRBJ1-1	TRBV28	.
CASSVEDSGSYEQYF	TGTGCCAGCAGCGTAGAGGATAGCGGGAGCTACGAGCAGTACTTC	TRBD2	TRBJ2-7	TRBV9	.
CASSDWSYNEQFF	TGCGCCAGCAGTGACTGGTCCTACAATGAGCAGTTCTTC	.	TRBJ2-1	TRBV5-1	.
CASRFPAGQSYSNQPQHF	TGTGCCAGCAGATTCCCCGCGGGACAGTCCTATAGCAATCAGCCCCAGCATTTT	TRBD1	TRBJ1-5	TRBV28	.
CASSESRAESFF	TGTGCCAGCAGTGAAAGCCGGGCTGAGTCTTTCTTT	.	TRBJ1-1	TRBV6-1	.
CASSLTGGNYEKLFF	TGTGCCAGCAGTTTGACGGGGGGCAACTATGAAAAACTGTTTTTT	.	TRBJ1-4	TRBV28	.
CASRRLATLETQYF	TGTGCCAGCAGGAGACTAGCGACACTAGAGACCCAGTACTTC	TRBD2	TRBJ2-5	TRBV28	.
CASSRGRLNNEQFF	TGTGCCAGCAGCCGCGGGAGACTAAACAATGAGCAGTTCTTC	TRBD2	TRBJ2-1	TRBV11-3	.
CASRPSGTGDYEQYF	TGTGCCAGCAGACCCTCCGGGACAGGGGACTACGAGCAGTACTTC	TRBD1	TRBJ2-7	TRBV6-5	.
CASSQDLFGANYGYTF	TGTGCCAGCAGCCAAGATCTTTTCGGGGCTAACTATGGCTACACCTTC	.	TRBJ1-2	TRBV5-4	once
CASSLAVLAGRRTGELFF	TGCGCCAGCAGCTTGGCCGTTCTGGCGGGGAGACGAACCGGGGAGCTGTTTTTT	.	TRBJ2-2	TRBV5-1	.
CASSPLKSLAGGPLYEQYF	TGTGCCAGCAGCCCCCTAAAGTCATTAGCGGGAGGTCCGCTGTACGAGCAGTACTTC	TRBD2	TRBJ2-7	TRBV7-2	.
CASSEGGQTYEQYF	TGCGCCAGCAGTGAAGGGGGCCAAACCTACGAGCAGTACTTC	TRBD1	TRBJ2-7	TRBV10-1	.